This T cell receptor beta chain is from a study of patients and donors after allogeneic stem cell transplantation. The germline CDR1 and CDR2 sequences are SQVTM and ANQGSEA. The CDR3 covers 11 residues. V gave up 3 bases and J gave up 8 bases, with 8 bases separating them. This clonotype is medium-sized by share. MiXCR was run by TCRdb on the RT-PCR reads, yielding one entry per CDR3 protein. Of 200,000 to 250,000 distinct CDR3 sequences listed, roughly 15% were seen once; the top ten hold more than 9%. The chain is built from TRBV29-1 and TRBJ2-4; weak D call: TRBD1 (5 bases). The clonotype comes from a human donor who was either an allogeneic HSCT recipient or a stem cell or donor lymphocyte infusion donor (not recorded which). It is not recorded whose cells these are; they may come from a transplant donor. The sample comprised blood, either unsorted or a sorted T cell fraction (not recorded which). The CDR3 is CSVDSGHIQYF. CDR3 sequence (DNA): TGCAGCGTTGATTCAGGGCACATTCAGTACTTC. The entire variable domain, with the rest obtained from reference TRBV29-1 and TRBJ2-4, is as follows: SAVISQKPSRDICQRGTSLTIQCQVDSQVTMMFWYRQQPGQSLTLIATANQGSEATYESGFVIDKFPISRPNLTFSTLTVSNMSPEDSSIYLCSVDSGHIQYFGAGTRLSVL.